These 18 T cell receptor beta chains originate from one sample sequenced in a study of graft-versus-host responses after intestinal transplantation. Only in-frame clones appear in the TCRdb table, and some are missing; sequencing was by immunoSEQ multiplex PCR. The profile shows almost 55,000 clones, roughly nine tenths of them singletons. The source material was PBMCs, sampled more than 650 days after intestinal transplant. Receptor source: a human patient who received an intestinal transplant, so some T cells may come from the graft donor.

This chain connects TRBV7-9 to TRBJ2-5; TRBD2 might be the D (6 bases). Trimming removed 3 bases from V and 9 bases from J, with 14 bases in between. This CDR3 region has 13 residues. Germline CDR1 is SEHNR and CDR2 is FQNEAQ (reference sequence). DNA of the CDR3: TGTGCCAGCAGCTTCCCGGGACTCGCGGCCCAGTACTTC. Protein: CASSFPGLAAQYF. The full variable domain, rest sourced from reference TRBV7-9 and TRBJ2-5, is DTGVSQNPRHKITKRGQNVTFRCDPISEHNRLYWYRQTLGQGPEFLTYFQNEAQLEKSRLLSDRFSAERPKGSFSTLEIQRTEQGDSAMYLCASSFPGLAAQYFGPGTRLLVL.

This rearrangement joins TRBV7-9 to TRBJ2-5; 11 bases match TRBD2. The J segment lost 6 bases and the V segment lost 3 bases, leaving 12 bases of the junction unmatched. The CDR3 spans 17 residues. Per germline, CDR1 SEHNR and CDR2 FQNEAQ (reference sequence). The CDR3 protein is CASSFLAGGVNEKTQYF. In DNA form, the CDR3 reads TGTGCCAGCAGCTTCCTAGCGGGGGGCGTAAATGAGAAGACCCAGTACTTC.

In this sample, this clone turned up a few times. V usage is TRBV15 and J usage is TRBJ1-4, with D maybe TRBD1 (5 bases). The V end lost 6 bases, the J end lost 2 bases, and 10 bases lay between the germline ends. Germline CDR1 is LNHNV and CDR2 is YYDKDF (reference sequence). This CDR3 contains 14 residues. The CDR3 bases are TGTGCCACCAGTGCCAGGGTCACTAATGAAAAACTGTTTTTT. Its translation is CATSARVTNEKLFF.

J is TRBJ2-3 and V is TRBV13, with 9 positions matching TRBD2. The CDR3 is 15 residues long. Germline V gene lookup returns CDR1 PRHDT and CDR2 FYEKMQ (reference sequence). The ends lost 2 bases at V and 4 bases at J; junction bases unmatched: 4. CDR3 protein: CASSLSRGGADTQYF. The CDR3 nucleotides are TGTGCCAGCAGCTTAAGTCGCGGGGGGGCAGATACGCAGTATTTT.

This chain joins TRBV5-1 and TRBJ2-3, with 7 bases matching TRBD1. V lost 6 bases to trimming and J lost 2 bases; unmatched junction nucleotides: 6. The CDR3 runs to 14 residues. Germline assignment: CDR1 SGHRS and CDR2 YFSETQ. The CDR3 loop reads CASTRQGVTDTQYF. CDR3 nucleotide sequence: TGCGCCAGCACCAGACAGGGCGTCACAGATACGCAGTATTTT.

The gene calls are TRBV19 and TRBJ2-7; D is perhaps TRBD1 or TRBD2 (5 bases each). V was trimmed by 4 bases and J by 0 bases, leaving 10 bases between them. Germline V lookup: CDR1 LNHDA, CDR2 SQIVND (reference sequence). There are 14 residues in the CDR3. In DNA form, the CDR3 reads TGTGCCAGTAGTAGTGACGGGGCCTCCTACGAGCAGTACTTC. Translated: CASSSDGASYEQYF.

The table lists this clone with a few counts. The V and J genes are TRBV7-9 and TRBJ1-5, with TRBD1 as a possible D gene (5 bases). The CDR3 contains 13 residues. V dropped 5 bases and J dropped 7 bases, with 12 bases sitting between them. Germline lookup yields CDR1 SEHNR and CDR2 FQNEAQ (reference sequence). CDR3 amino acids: CASSGGWGQPQHF. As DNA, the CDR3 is TGTGCCAGCAGCGGCGGGTGGGGGCAGCCCCAGCATTTT.

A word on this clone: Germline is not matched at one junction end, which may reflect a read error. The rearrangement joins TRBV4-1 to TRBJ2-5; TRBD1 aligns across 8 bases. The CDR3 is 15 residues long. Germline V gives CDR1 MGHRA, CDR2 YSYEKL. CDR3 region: CASGHGQGPKETQYF. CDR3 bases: TGCGCCAGCGGCCACGGACAGGGTCCGAAAGAGACCCAGTACTTC.

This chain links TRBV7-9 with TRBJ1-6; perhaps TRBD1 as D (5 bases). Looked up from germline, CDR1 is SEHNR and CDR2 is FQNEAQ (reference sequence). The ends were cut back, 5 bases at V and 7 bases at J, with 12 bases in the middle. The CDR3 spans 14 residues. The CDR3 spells CASSPRGSNSPLHF. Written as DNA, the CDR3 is TGTGCCAGCAGCCCTCGGGGCAGCAATTCACCCCTCCACTTT.

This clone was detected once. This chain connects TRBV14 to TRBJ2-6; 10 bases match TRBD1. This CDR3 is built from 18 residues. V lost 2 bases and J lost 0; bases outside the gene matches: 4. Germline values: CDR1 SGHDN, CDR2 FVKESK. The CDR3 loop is CASSQWDRGYSGANVLTF. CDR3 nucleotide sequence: TGTGCCAGCAGCCAATGGGACAGGGGATACTCTGGGGCCAACGTCCTGACTTTC.

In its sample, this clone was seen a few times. The chain's CDR3 is CASSLTGTYGYTF. As DNA, the CDR3 is TGCGCCAGCAGCTTGACAGGGACCTATGGCTACACCTTC. The rearrangement uses TRBV10-1 and TRBJ1-2; 7 bases are a match to TRBD1. With V trimmed by 6 bases and J by 4 bases, 5 bases remained unmatched. Germline CDR1 reads WNHNN; CDR2 reads SYGVQD (reference sequence). This CDR3 comprises 13 residues.

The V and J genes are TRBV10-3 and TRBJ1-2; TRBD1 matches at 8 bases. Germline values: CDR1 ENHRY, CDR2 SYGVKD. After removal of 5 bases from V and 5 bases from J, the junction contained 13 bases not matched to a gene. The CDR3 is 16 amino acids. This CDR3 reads CAISPGQVLGRYGYTF. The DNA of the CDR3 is TGTGCCATCAGTCCGGGACAGGTACTAGGGCGATATGGCTACACCTTC.

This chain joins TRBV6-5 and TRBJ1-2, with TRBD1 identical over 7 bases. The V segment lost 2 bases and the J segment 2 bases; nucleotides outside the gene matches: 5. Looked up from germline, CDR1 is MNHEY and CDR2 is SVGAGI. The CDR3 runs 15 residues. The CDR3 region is CASSYGGQSNYGYTF. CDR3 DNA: TGTGCCAGCAGTTACGGGGGACAGTCCAACTATGGCTACACCTTC.

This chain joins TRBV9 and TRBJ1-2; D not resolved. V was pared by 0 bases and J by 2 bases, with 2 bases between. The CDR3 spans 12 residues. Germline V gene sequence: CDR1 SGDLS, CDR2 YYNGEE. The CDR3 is CASSVVNYGYTF. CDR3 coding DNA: TGTGCCAGCAGCGTAGTCAACTATGGCTACACCTTC.

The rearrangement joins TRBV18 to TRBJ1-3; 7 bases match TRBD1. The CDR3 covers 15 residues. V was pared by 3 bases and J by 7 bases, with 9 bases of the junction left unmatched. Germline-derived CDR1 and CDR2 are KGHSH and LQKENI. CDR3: CASSPGQTYANTIYF. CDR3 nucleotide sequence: TGTGCCAGCTCACCGGGACAGACTTACGCGAACACCATATATTTT.

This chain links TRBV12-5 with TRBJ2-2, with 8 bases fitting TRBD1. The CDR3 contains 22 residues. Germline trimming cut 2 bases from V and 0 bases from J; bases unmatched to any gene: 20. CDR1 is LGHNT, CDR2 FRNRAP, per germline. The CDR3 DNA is TGTGCTAGTGGTTTGCCAGCCGAAGACAGGGGATTCAAGAAGCCGAACACCGGGGAGCTGTTTTTT. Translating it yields CASGLPAEDRGFKKPNTGELFF.

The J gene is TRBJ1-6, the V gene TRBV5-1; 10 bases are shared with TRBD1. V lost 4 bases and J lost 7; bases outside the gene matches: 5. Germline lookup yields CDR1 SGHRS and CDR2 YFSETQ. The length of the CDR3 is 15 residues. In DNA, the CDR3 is TGCGCCAGCAGCCAAGGGACAGGGGACAATTCACCCCTCCACTTT. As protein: CASSQGTGDNSPLHF.

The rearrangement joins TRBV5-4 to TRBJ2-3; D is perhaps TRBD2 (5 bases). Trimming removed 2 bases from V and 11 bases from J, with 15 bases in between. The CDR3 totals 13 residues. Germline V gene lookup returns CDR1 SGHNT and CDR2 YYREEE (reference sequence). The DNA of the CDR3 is TGTGCCAGCAGCTTCAAGGCCGGAGGTATGCAGTATTTT. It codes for CASSFKAGGMQYF.